These 7 T cell receptor beta chains were sequenced from one sample in a study of CD8 T cells in Susac syndrome. Reverse transcription used roughly 0.45 to 1 ug RNA and random hexamers. TCRdb re-called the immunoSEQ multiplex PCR reads with MiXCR, one entry per CDR3 protein. The sample holds some 400,000 distinct CDR3 sequences, about 85% seen once. Sequencing used CD8+ T cells from PBMCs. These receptors came from a human donor with multiple sclerosis.

In its sample, this clonotype was seen a few times. The chain has TRBV5-1 and TRBJ2-7; 11 bases match TRBD2. Germline loops: CDR1 SGHRS, CDR2 YFSETQ. The CDR3 extends over 16 amino acids. J gave up 1 base and V 0 bases, and 3 bases lay outside the gene matches. The CDR3: CASSLGGLAASYEQYF. The CDR3 coding sequence is TGCGCCAGCAGCTTGGGGGGACTAGCGGCGTCCTACGAGCAGTACTTC.

This clonotype was seen more than once but under ten times. The chain has TRBV6-1 and TRBJ2-7, with D hard to call. Germline CDR1 is MNHNS and CDR2 is SASEGT. V was pared by 4 bases and J by 5 bases, with 12 bases between. The CDR3 length is 13 residues. The CDR3 protein is CASSAGRRNEQYF. The CDR3 nucleotides read TGTGCCAGCAGTGCCGGACGTCGCAACGAGCAGTACTTC.

This sequence joins TRBV27 and TRBJ1-6, with D unclear. The CDR3 covers 13 residues. Trimming removed 2 bases from V and 9 bases from J, with 8 bases in between. The germline V gene encodes CDR1 MNHEY and CDR2 SMNVEV (reference sequence). The CDR3 DNA follows: TGTGCCAGCAGTTTACAACACCTTTCACCCCTCCACTTT. It is translated as CASSLQHLSPLHF.

The J gene is TRBJ1-2, the V gene TRBV9, with D unclear. Germline-derived CDR1 and CDR2 are SGDLS and YYNGEE. The V end lost 0 bases, the J end lost 7 bases, and 10 bases lay between the germline ends. This CDR3 comprises 13 residues. The CDR3 nucleotides read TGTGCCAGCAGCGTAGAGAAGGGTTCTGGCTACACCTTC. It is translated as CASSVEKGSGYTF.

CDR3 nucleotide sequence: TGTGCCTGGAGTCCGGGACAGGGGAACACTGAAGCTTTCTTT. It is translated as CAWSPGQGNTEAFF. This chain links TRBV30 with TRBJ1-1, with 9 bases fitting TRBD1. Per germline, CDR1 GTSNPN and CDR2 SVGIG (reference sequence). Unmatched junction bases numbered 2, after V lost 2 bases and J lost 1 base. The length of the CDR3 is 14 residues.

The chain joins TRBV7-9 to TRBJ1-4; 8 bases are a match to TRBD1. The V segment lost 2 bases and the J segment 6 bases; nucleotides outside the gene matches: 2. Germline V CDR1 and CDR2: SEHNR, FQNEAQ (reference sequence). The CDR3 length is 14 residues. The CDR3 reads CASSLQTGDEKLFF. The CDR3 nucleotides read TGTGCCAGCAGCTTACAGACAGGGGATGAAAAACTGTTTTTT. The complete variable domain, with remaining parts taken from reference TRBV7-9 and TRBJ1-4, reads DTGVSQNPRHKITKRGQNVTFRCDPISEHNRLYWYRQTLGQGPEFLTYFQNEAQLEKSRLLSDRFSAERPKGSFSTLEIQRTEQGDSAMYLCASSLQTGDEKLFFGSGTQLSVL.

This chain uses TRBV5-1 with TRBJ2-7; possibly TRBD2 for D (5 bases). Germline assignment: CDR1 SGHRS and CDR2 YFSETQ. V lost 3 bases, J lost 2 bases, and 9 bases lay in between. The CDR3 totals 13 residues. The CDR3 sequence: CASSWGATYEQYF. The CDR3 DNA sequence: TGCGCCAGCAGCTGGGGAGCCACCTACGAGCAGTACTTC.